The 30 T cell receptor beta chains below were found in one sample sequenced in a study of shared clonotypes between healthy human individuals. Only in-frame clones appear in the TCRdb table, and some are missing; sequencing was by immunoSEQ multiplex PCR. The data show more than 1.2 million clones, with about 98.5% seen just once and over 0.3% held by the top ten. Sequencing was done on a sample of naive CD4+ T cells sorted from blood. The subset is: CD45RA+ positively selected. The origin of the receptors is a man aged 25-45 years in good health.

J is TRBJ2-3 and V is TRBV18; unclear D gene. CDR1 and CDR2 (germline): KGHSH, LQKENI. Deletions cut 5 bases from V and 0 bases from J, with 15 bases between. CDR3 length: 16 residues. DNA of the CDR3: TGTGCCAGCTCATCCTTAACTGTGGTTAGCACAGATACGCAGTATTTT. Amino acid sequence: CASSSLTVVSTDTQYF.

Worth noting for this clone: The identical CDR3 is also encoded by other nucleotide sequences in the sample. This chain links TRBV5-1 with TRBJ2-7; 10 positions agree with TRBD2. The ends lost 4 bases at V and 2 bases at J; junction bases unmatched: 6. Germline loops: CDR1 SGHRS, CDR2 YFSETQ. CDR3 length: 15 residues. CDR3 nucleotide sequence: TGCGCCAGCAGCCCGGGGACTAGCGAAGCCTACGAGCAGTACTTC. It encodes CASSPGTSEAYEQYF.

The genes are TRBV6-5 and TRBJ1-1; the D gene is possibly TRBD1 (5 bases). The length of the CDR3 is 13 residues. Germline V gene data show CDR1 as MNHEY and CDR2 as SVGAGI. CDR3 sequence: CVSRDRLNTEAFF. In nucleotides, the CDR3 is TGTGTCTCGCGGGACCGTTTGAACACTGAAGCTTTCTTT.

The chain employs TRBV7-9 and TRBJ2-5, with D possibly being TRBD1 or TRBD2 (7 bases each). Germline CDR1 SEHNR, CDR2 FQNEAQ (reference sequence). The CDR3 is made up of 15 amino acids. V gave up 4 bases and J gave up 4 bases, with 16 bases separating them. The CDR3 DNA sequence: TGTGCCAGCAGCTGGGGAGGGGGCGAGGGAGAGACCCAGTACTTC. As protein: CASSWGGGEGETQYF.

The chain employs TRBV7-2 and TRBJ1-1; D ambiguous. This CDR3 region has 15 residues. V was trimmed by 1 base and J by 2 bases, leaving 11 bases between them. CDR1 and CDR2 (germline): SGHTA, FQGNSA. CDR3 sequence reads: CASSLVGWGNTEAFF. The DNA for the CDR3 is TGTGCCAGCAGCTTAGTGGGTTGGGGAAACACTGAAGCTTTCTTT. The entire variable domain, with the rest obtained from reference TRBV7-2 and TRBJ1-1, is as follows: GAGVSQSPSNKVTEKGKDVELRCDPISGHTALYWYRQSLGQGLEFLIYFQGNSAPDKSGLPSDRFSAERTGGSVSTLTIQRTQQEDSAVYLCASSLVGWGNTEAFFGQGTRLTVV.

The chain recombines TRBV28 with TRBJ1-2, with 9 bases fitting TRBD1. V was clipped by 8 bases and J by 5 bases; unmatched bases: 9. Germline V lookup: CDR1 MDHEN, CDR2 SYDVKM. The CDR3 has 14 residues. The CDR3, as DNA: TGTGCCAGCGGGGACAGGGCCGCAATATATGGCTACACCTTC. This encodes CASGDRAAIYGYTF.

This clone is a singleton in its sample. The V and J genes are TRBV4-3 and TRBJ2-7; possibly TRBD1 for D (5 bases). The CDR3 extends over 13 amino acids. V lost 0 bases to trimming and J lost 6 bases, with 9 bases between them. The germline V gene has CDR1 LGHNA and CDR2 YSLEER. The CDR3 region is CASSQDSRGEQYF. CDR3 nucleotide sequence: TGCGCCAGCAGCCAAGATTCTAGGGGCGAGCAGTACTTC.

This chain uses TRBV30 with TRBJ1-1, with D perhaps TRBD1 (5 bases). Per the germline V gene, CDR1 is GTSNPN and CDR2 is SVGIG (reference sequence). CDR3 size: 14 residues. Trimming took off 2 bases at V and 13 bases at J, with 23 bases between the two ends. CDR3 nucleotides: TGTGCCTGGAGTTCCCGTTCGGCCGGGGCCCCTGGTTTCTTT. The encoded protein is CAWSSRSAGAPGFF.

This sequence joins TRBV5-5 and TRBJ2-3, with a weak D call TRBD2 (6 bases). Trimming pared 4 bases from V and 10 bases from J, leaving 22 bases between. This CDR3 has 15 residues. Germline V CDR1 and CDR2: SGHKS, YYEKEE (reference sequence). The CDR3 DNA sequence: TGTGCCAGCAGCCGGGGAGGATCCTACCCCCCGGCGCAGTATTTT. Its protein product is CASSRGGSYPPAQYF. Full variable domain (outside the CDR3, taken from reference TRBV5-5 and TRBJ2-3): DAGVTQSPTHLIKTRGQQVTLRCSPISGHKSVSWYQQVLGQGPQFIFQYYEKEERGRGNFPDRFSARQFPNYSSELNVNALLLGDSALYLCASSRGGSYPPAQYFGPGTRLTVL.

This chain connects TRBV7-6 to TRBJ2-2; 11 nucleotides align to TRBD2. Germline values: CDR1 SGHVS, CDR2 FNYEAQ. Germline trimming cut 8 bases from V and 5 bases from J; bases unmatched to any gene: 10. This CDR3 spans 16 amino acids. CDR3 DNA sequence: TGTGCCAGCGGACTATGGACTAGCGGGTTTACCGGGGAGCTGTTTTTT. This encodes CASGLWTSGFTGELFF.

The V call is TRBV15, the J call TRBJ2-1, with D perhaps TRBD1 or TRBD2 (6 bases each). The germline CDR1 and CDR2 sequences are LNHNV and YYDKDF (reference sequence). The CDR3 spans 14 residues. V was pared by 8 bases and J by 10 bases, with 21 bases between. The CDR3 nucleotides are TGTGCCACCTACAGGGCGCCCGGCAGCGGGGAGCAGTTCTTC. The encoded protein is CATYRAPGSGEQFF.

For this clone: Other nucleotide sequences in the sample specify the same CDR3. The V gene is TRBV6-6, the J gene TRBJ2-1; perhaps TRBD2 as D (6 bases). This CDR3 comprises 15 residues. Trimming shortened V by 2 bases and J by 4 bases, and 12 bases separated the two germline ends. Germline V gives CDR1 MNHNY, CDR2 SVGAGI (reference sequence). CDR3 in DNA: TGTGCCAGCAGTTACGGGGGACTGCCGTACAATGAGCAGTTCTTC. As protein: CASSYGGLPYNEQFF.

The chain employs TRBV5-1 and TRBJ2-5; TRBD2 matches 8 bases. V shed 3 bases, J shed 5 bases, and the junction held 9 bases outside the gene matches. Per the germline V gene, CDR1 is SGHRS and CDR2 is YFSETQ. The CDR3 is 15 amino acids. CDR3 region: CASSSSPGGLETQYF. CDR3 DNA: TGCGCCAGCAGCTCAAGCCCGGGAGGGCTGGAGACCCAGTACTTC. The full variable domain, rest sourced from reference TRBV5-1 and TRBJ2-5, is KAGVTQTPRYLIKTRGQQVTLSCSPISGHRSVSWYQQTPGQGLQFLFEYFSETQRNKGNFPGRFSGRQFSNSRSEMNVSTLELGDSALYLCASSSSPGGLETQYFGPGTRLLVL.

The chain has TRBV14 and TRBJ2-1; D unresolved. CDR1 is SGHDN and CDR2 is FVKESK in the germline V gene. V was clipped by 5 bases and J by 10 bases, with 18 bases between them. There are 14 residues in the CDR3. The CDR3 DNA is TGTGCCAGCAGCACGTCTTCAGTGCACCAAGAGCAGTTCTTC. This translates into CASSTSSVHQEQFF.

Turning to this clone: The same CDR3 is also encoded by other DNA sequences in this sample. The CDR3 reads CASSPTRGSYEQYF. The CDR3 DNA reads TGTGCCAGCTCACCAACCAGGGGTTCCTACGAGCAGTACTTC. This sequence joins TRBV18 and TRBJ2-7; D may be TRBD1 (6 bases). This CDR3 is built from 14 residues. Germline V gene data show CDR1 as KGHSH and CDR2 as LQKENI. V lost 2 bases and J lost 1, with 9 bases in between. The full variable domain, in which reference TRBV18 and TRBJ2-7 provide the parts outside the CDR3, is NAGVMQNPRHLVRRRGQEARLRCSPMKGHSHVYWYRQLPEEGLKFMVYLQKENIIDESGMPKERFSAEFPKEGPSILRIQQVVRGDSAAYFCASSPTRGSYEQYFGPGTRLTVT.

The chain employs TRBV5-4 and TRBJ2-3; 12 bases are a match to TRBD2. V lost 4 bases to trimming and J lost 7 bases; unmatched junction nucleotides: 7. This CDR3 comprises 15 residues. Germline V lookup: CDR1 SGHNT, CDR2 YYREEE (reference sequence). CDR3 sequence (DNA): TGTGCCAGCAGCCCTCTAGCGGGAGGGCCGAATACGCAGTATTTT. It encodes CASSPLAGGPNTQYF.

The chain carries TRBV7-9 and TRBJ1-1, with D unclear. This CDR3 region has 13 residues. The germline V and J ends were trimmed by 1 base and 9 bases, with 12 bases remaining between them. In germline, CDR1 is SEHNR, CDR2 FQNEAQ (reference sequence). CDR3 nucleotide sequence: TGTGCCAGCAGCTTAGATGACGGAGGCCAAGCTTTCTTT. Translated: CASSLDDGGQAFF.

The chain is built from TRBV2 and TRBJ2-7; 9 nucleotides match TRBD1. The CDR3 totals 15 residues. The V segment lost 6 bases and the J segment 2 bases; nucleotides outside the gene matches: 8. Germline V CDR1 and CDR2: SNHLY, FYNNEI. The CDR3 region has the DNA TGTGCCAGCAGGCTCCCGGGACAGGGAACCTACGAGCAGTACTTC. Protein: CASRLPGQGTYEQYF. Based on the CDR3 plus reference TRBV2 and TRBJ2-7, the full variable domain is EPEVTQTPSHQVTQMGQEVILRCVPISNHLYFYWYRQILGQKVEFLVSFYNNEISEKSEIFDDQFSVERPDGSNFTLKIRSTKLEDSAMYFCASRLPGQGTYEQYFGPGTRLTVT.

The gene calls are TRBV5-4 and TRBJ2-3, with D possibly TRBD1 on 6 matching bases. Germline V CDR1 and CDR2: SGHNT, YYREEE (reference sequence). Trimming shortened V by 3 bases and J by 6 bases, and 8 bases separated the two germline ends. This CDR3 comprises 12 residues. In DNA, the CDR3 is TGTGCCAGCAGCTCTAGGGGGGATACGCAGTATTTT. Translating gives CASSSRGDTQYF. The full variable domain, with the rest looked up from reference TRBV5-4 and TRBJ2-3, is ETGVTQSPTHLIKTRGQQVTLRCSSQSGHNTVSWYQQALGQGPQFIFQYYREEENGRGNFPPRFSGLQFPNYSSELNVNALELDDSALYLCASSSRGDTQYFGPGTRLTVL.

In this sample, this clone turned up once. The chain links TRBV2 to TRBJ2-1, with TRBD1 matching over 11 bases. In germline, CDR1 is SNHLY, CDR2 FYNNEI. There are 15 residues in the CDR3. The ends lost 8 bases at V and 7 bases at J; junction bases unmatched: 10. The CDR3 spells CASEPPGQGGNEQFF. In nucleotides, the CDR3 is TGTGCCAGCGAACCTCCGGGACAGGGGGGGAATGAGCAGTTCTTC.

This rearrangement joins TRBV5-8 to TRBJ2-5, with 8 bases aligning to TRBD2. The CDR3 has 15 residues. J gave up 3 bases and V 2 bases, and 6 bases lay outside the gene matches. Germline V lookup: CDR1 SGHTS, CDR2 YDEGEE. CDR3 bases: TGTGCCAGCAGCTTAGTAGCGGGGAGGAAAGAGACCCAGTACTTC. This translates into CASSLVAGRKETQYF.

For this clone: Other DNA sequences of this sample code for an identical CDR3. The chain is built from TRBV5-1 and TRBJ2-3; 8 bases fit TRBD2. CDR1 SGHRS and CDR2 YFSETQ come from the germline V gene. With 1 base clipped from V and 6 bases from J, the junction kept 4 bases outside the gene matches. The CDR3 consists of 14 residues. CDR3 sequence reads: CASSLSGSPDTQYF. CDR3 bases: TGCGCCAGCAGCTTGAGCGGGAGCCCTGATACGCAGTATTTT.

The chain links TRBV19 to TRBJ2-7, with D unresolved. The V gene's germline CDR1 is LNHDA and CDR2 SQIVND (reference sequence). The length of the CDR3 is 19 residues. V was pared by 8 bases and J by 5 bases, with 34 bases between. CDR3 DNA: TGTGCCAGTCAGCCTTTAGTAGTCTTACTTGGCCACAACCCCCACGAGCAGTACTTC. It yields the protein CASQPLVVLLGHNPHEQYF. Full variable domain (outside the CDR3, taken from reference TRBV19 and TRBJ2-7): DGGITQSPKYLFRKEGQNVTLSCEQNLNHDAMYWYRQDPGQGLRLIYYSQIVNDFQKGDIAEGYSVSREKKESFPLTVTSAQKNPTAFYLCASQPLVVLLGHNPHEQYFGPGTRLTVT.

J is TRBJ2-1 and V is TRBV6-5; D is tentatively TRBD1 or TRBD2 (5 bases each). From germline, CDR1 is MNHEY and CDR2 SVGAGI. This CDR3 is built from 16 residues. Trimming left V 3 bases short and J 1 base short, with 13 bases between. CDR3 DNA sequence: TGTGCCAGCAGTTATCAATTCTGGGGGTCCTACAATGAGCAGTTCTTC. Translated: CASSYQFWGSYNEQFF.

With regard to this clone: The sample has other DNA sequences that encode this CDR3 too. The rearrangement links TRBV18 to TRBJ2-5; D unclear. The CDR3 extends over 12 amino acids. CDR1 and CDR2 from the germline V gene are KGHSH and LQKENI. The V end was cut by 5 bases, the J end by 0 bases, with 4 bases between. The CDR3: CASSGYQETQYF. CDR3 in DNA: TGTGCCAGCTCAGGGTACCAAGAGACCCAGTACTTC.

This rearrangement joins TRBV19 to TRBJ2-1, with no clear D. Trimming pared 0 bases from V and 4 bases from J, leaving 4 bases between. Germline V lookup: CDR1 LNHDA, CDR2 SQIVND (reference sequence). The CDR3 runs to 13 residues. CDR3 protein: CASSIDSYNEQFF. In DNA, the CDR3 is TGTGCCAGTAGTATAGATAGTTACAATGAGCAGTTCTTC. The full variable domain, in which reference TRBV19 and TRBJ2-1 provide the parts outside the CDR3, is DGGITQSPKYLFRKEGQNVTLSCEQNLNHDAMYWYRQDPGQGLRLIYYSQIVNDFQKGDIAEGYSVSREKKESFPLTVTSAQKNPTAFYLCASSIDSYNEQFFGPGTRLTVL.

For the CDR3, the DNA is TGTGCCAGCAGCTTAACGAGAAAATCCGAAGCTTTCTTT. It translates to CASSLTRKSEAFF. The rearrangement joins TRBV11-1 to TRBJ1-1; no clear D gene. The CDR3 contains 13 residues. CDR1 and CDR2 from the germline V gene are SGHAT and FQDESV (reference sequence). The V end lost 2 bases, the J end lost 8 bases, and 12 bases lay between the germline ends.

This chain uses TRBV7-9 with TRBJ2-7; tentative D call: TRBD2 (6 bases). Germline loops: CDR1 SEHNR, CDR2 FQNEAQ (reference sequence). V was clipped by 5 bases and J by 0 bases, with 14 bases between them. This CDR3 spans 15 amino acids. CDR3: CASSPTSRNSYEQYF. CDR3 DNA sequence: TGTGCCAGCAGCCCAACTAGCCGCAACTCCTACGAGCAGTACTTC. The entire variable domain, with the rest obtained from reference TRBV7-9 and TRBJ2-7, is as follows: DTGVSQNPRHKITKRGQNVTFRCDPISEHNRLYWYRQTLGQGPEFLTYFQNEAQLEKSRLLSDRFSAERPKGSFSTLEIQRTEQGDSAMYLCASSPTSRNSYEQYFGPGTRLTVT.

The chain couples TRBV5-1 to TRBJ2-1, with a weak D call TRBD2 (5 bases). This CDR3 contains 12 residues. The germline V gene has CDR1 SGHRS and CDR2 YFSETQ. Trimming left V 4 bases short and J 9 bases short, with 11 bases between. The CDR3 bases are TGCGCCAGCAGCAATAGCGCGACTGAGCAGTTCTTC. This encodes CASSNSATEQFF. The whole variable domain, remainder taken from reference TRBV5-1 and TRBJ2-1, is KAGVTQTPRYLIKTRGQQVTLSCSPISGHRSVSWYQQTPGQGLQFLFEYFSETQRNKGNFPGRFSGRQFSNSRSEMNVSTLELGDSALYLCASSNSATEQFFGPGTRLTVL.

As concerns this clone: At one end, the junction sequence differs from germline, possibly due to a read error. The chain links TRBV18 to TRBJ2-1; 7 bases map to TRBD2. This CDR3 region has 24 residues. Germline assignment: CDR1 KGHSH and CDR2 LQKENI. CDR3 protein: CASAPDMLDYWALGRSGKIGEQFF. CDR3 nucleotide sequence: TGTGCCAGCGCACCGGACATGTTGGACTATTGGGCCTTAGGGCGGAGCGGGAAAATCGGTGAGCAGTTCTTC.